A selection of T cell receptor beta chains follows, all from one sample in a study of response to subunit inactivated influenza vaccine. From the RT-PCR reads, TCRdb called clonotypes with MiXCR, one entry per CDR3 protein. This sample carries 500,000 to 650,000 distinct CDR3 sequences, less than 10% of them seen once, and the ten largest clones take roughly 13%. Specimen: PBMCs from blood, collected less than 30 months after vaccination. These receptors were taken from a man in his fifties or sixties who received an inactivated influenza vaccine. The CDR3 runs from the conserved cysteine through the conserved F or W. D genes are given only for firm matches. Clone sizes are given selectively: once, few, many, or a class where the clone is expanded.

clone size | J gene | D gene | V gene | CDR3 protein | CDR3 DNA
- | TRBJ2-7 | - | TRBV7-9 | CASSLNSAGEQYF | TGTGCCAGCAGCTTAAATTCGGCCGGCGAGCAGTACTTC
many | TRBJ2-5 | - | TRBV5-1 | CASSSGTQKETQYF | TGCGCCAGCAGTTCCGGGACACAAAAAGAGACCCAGTACTTC
- | TRBJ2-1 | TRBD2 | TRBV24-1 | CATSDTGLAGGNEQFF | TGTGCCACCAGTGACACAGGACTAGCGGGAGGCAATGAGCAGTTCTTC
few | TRBJ1-1 | TRBD1 | TRBV7-9 | CASAFSTGGTEAFF | TGTGCCAGCGCATTCTCGACAGGGGGCACTGAAGCTTTCTTT
few | TRBJ2-7 | - | TRBV5-1 | CASSLGAGNEQYF | TGCGCCAGCAGCTTGGGCGCGGGAAACGAGCAGTACTTC
many | TRBJ2-3 | TRBD2 | TRBV18 | CASSPLREGTDTQYF | TGTGCCAGCTCACCACTTCGGGAGGGCACAGATACGCAGTATTTT
- | TRBJ2-1 | - | TRBV7-9 | CASSQPGNHEQFF | TGTGCCAGCAGCCAACCAGGGAACCATGAGCAGTTCTTC
- | TRBJ1-2 | - | TRBV20-1 | CSASRRSYGYTF | TGCAGTGCTAGTAGACGTAGCTATGGCTACACCTTC
- | TRBJ2-1 | - | TRBV21-1 | CASSKVEREGSPYNEQFF | TGTGCCAGCAGCAAAGTTGAGCGGGAGGGAAGCCCCTACAATGAGCAGTTCTTC
few | TRBJ1-1 | TRBD1 | TRBV27 | CASSPDQGAQTSGTEAFF | TGTGCCAGCAGTCCGGACCAGGGGGCGCAAACATCTGGCACTGAAGCTTTCTTT
few | TRBJ2-2 | - | TRBV7-2 | CASSNARGNTGELFF | TGTGCCAGCAGCAACGCACGGGGGAACACCGGGGAGCTGTTTTTT
few | TRBJ2-5 | - | TRBV29-1 | CSVESFGETQYF | TGCAGCGTTGAAAGCTTTGGAGAGACCCAGTACTTC
few | TRBJ1-4 | TRBD1 | TRBV30 | CAWSVRRDRVMSTNEKLFF | TGTGCCTGGAGTGTACGCAGGGACAGGGTTATGTCAACTAATGAAAAACTGTTTTTT
few | TRBJ1-1 | - | TRBV29-1 | CSVDGYTGRPEAFF | TGCAGCGTTGATGGGTACACGGGCCGGCCTGAAGCTTTCTTT
many | TRBJ2-1 | TRBD2 | TRBV6-1 | CASSRSGGAVNEQFF | TGTGCCAGCAGTCGTAGCGGGGGGGCCGTAAATGAGCAGTTCTTC
few | TRBJ2-4 | TRBD1 | TRBV2 | CASSGIGGPKNIQYF | TGTGCCAGCAGTGGTATAGGGGGCCCTAAAAACATTCAGTACTTC
- | TRBJ2-7 | - | TRBV7-8 | CASSFQIGPQRPYEQYF | TGTGCCAGCAGCTTTCAGATAGGACCACAAAGGCCCTACGAGCAGTACTTC
few | TRBJ2-1 | TRBD2 | TRBV9 | CASSPNPSGRVFEQFF | TGTGCCAGCAGCCCAAATCCTAGCGGGAGGGTTTTTGAGCAGTTCTTC
- | TRBJ1-5 | - | TRBV2 | CASGGQPSNQPQHF | TGTGCCAGCGGTGGACAGCCTAGCAATCAGCCCCAGCATTTT
few | TRBJ2-7 | - | TRBV4-3 | CASSDAYGYEQYF | TGCGCCAGCAGTGACGCTTACGGCTACGAGCAGTACTTC
- | TRBJ2-2 | TRBD1 | TRBV19 | CASSWTGSGELFF | TGTGCCAGTAGTTGGACAGGATCTGGGGAGCTGTTTTTT
- | TRBJ1-4 | TRBD1 | TRBV23-1 | CASSPYGTGASNEKLFF | TGCGCCAGCAGTCCCTACGGGACAGGGGCATCTAATGAAAAACTGTTTTTT
- | TRBJ2-2 | - | TRBV6-5 | CASSYLGSWTGELFF | TGTGCCAGCAGTTATCTCGGTAGCTGGACCGGGGAGCTGTTTTTT
- | TRBJ2-5 | - | TRBV5-1 | CASSFVLGRQGGETQYF | TGCGCCAGCAGCTTTGTGCTAGGGCGGCAGGGAGGAGAGACCCAGTACTTC
- | TRBJ1-1 | - | TRBV6-2/TRBV6-3 | CASNRGTEAFF | TGTGCCAGCAATCGGGGTACCGAAGCTTTCTTT
- | TRBJ2-5 | TRBD2 | TRBV4-3 | CASSQDLVRGETQYF | TGCGCCAGCAGCCAAGATTTGGTGCGGGGGGAGACCCAGTACTTC
many | TRBJ2-1 | TRBD2 | TRBV5-1 | CASSLSAGEYNEQFF | TGCGCCAGCAGCTTGTCTGCGGGGGAATACAATGAGCAGTTCTTC
few | TRBJ2-7 | - | TRBV6-1 | CASSPRPPSYEQYF | TGTGCCAGCAGCCCCAGGCCGCCCTCCTACGAGCAGTACTTC
- | TRBJ2-5 | - | TRBV4-3 | CASSQDARRGETQYF | TGCGCCAGCAGCCAAGATGCCCGAAGGGGCGAGACCCAGTACTTC
- | TRBJ2-5 | TRBD1 | TRBV7-8 | CASSLRWAGGRETQYF | TGTGCCAGCAGCTTACGATGGGCAGGGGGTAGAGAGACCCAGTACTTC
few | TRBJ2-2 | TRBD2 | TRBV27 | CASSSSGRVNTGELFF | TGTGCCAGCAGTTCTAGCGGGAGGGTGAACACCGGGGAGCTGTTTTTT
- | TRBJ2-1 | TRBD1 | TRBV7-9 | CASSPTGVGSYNEQFF | TGTGCCAGCAGCCCCACAGGGGTAGGCTCCTACAATGAGCAGTTCTTC
many | TRBJ2-1 | - | TRBV7-2 | CASSPMPGYDYNEQFF | TGTGCCAGCAGCCCCATGCCAGGGTATGACTACAATGAGCAGTTCTTC
many | TRBJ2-7 | - | TRBV5-1 | CASSLDKTGNNEQYF | TGCGCCAGCAGCTTGGATAAGACAGGAAATAACGAGCAGTACTTC
- | TRBJ2-1 | - | TRBV6-1 | CASSKGPGAGNEQFF | TGTGCCAGCAGCAAAGGGCCGGGAGCAGGCAATGAGCAGTTCTTC
- | TRBJ2-7 | TRBD1 | TRBV29-1 | CSVYRDRDYHEQYF | TGCAGCGTTTACCGGGACAGGGATTATCACGAGCAGTACTTC
many | TRBJ2-2 | - | TRBV7-2 | CASSFGPNTGELFF | TGTGCCAGCAGCTTCGGACCGAACACCGGGGAGCTGTTTTTT
- | TRBJ2-1 | - | TRBV18 | CASSPNNFNEQFF | TGTGCCAGCTCACCAAATAACTTCAATGAGCAGTTCTTC
few | TRBJ2-5 | - | TRBV7-6 | CASSYKIREETQYF | TGTGCCAGCAGCTATAAGATCCGGGAAGAGACCCAGTACTTC
- | TRBJ2-7 | - | TRBV3-1 | CASSQGQSPHEQYF | TGTGCCAGCAGCCAAGGGCAAAGTCCCCACGAGCAGTACTTC
- | TRBJ2-5 | - | TRBV5-8 | CASSGTLQETQYF | TGTGCCAGCTCGGGGACACTTCAAGAGACCCAGTACTTC
many | TRBJ2-1 | - | TRBV28 | CASSLIDSLYEQFF | TGTGCCAGCAGTTTAATAGACAGCTTGTATGAGCAGTTCTTC
many | TRBJ2-3 | TRBD2 | TRBV11-3 | CASSPTSGGLRFSTDTQYF | TGTGCCAGCAGCCCGACTAGCGGGGGGCTTAGATTCAGCACAGATACGCAGTATTTT
few | TRBJ2-7 | TRBD1 | TRBV20-1 | CSARDRDRWYEQYF | TGCAGTGCTAGAGACCGGGACAGGTGGTACGAGCAGTACTTC